This paragraph covers one T cell receptor (beta chain) sequence. J gave up 4 bases and V 3 bases, and 7 bases lay outside the gene matches. This CDR3 contains 16 residues. The germline V gene has CDR1 SGHTA and CDR2 FQGTGA. This sample was taken from a study of blood T cells in healthy people across ages. A second PCR, run for about 7 to 11 cycles, used a sample-barcoded 5' primer plus a J-beta primer mix. TCRdb redid the calling of the 5' RACE reads with MiXCR, one entry per CDR3 protein. The table has 1 million or so distinct CDR3 sequences, 20% to 25% seen once. The individuals who served as donors were healthy Caucasians living in Russia, aged about 6 to 90. These data also featured in a second study, about T cells of mothers and their children. From that second work: Samples came from a few healthy Caucasian mothers and their six children. Reads obtained per mother exceeded 9 million TCR beta CDR3 reads, with roughly 3 million obtained per child.

The chain carries TRBV7-3 and TRBJ1-2; 11 positions match TRBD1. The sequence was obtained from a girl aged 2 to 9 in good health. The sequenced material came from blood. The CDR3 region has the DNA TGTGCCAGCAGCTTGTACCCCGGGACAGGGGGCTATGGCTACACCTTC. This sequence encodes CASSLYPGTGGYGYTF.